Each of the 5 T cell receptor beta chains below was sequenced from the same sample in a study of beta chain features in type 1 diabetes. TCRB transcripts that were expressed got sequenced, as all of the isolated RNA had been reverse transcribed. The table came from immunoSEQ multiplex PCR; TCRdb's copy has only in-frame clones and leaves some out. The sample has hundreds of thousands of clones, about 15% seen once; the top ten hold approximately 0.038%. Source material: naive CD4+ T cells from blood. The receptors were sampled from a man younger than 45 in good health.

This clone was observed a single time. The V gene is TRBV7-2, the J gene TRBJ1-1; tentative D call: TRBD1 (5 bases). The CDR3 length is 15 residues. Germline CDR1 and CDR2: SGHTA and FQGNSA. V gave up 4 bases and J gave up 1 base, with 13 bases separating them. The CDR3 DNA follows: TGTGCCAGCAGCTGGCGGGGCGGGGAGAACACTGAAGCTTTCTTT. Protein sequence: CASSWRGGENTEAFF.

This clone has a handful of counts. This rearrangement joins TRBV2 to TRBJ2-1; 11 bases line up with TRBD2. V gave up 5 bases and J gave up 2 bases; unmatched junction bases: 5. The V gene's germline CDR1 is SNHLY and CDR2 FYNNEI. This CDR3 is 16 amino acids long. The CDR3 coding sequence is TGTGCCAGCAGTAATAGGACTAGCGGGCCCTACAATGAGCAGTTCTTC. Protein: CASSNRTSGPYNEQFF.

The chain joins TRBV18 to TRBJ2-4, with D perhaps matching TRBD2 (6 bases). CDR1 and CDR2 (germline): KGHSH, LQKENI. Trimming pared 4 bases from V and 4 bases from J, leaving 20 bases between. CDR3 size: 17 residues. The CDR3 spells CASSLLSGTPDKNIQYF. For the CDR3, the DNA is TGTGCCAGCTCACTTCTTTCCGGGACTCCCGATAAAAACATTCAGTACTTC.

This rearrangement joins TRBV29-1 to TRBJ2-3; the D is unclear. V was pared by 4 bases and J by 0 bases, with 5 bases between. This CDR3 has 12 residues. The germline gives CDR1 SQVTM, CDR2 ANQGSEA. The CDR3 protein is CSVVQSTDTQYF. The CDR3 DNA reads TGCAGCGTTGTCCAGAGCACAGATACGCAGTATTTT.

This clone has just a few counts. Written as DNA, the CDR3 is TGTGCCTGGAGTAAGTCGGGACTGAACACCGGGGAGCTGTTTTTT. This translates into CAWSKSGLNTGELFF. The gene calls are TRBV30 and TRBJ2-2; a possible D gene is TRBD2 (6 bases). Germline values: CDR1 GTSNPN, CDR2 SVGIG (reference sequence). The germline V and J ends were trimmed by 2 bases and 1 base, with 11 bases remaining between them. The CDR3 is made up of 15 amino acids.